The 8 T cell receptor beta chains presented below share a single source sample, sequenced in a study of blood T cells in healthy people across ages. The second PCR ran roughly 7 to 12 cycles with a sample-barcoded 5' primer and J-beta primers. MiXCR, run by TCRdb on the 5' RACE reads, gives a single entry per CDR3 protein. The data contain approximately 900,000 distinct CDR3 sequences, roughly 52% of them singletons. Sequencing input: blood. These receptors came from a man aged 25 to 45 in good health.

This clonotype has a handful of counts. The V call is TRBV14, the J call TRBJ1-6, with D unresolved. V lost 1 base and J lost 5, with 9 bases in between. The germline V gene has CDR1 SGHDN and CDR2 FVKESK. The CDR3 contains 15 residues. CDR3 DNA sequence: TGTGCCAGCAGCCAAGTGCTTGGCAATAATTCACCCCTCCACTTT. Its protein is CASSQVLGNNSPLHF.

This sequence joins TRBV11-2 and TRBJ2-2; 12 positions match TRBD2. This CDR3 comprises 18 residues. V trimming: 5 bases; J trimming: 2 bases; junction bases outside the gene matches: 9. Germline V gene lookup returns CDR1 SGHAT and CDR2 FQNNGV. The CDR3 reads CASSRTGTSGRNTGELFF. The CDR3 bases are TGTGCCAGCAGCCGTACTGGGACTAGCGGGCGTAACACCGGGGAGCTGTTTTTT. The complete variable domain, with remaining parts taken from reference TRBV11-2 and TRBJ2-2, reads EAGVAQSPRYKIIEKRQSVAFWCNPISGHATLYWYQQILGQGPKLLIQFQNNGVVDDSQLPKDRFSAERLKGVDSTLKIQPAKLEDSAVYLCASSRTGTSGRNTGELFFGEGSRLTVL.

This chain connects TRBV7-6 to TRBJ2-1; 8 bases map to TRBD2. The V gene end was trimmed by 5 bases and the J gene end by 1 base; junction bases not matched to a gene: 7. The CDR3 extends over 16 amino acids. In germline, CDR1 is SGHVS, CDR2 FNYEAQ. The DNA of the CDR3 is TGTGCCAGCAGCCTCGGGCGGGAGGTATCCTACAATGAGCAGTTCTTC. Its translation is CASSLGREVSYNEQFF.

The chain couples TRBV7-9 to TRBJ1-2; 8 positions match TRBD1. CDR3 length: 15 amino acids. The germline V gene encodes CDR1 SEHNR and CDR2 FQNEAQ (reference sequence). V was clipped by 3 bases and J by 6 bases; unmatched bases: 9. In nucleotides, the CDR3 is TGTGCCAGCAGCTTGGTGTCAGGGGGCTGGGATGGCTACACCTTC. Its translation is CASSLVSGGWDGYTF.

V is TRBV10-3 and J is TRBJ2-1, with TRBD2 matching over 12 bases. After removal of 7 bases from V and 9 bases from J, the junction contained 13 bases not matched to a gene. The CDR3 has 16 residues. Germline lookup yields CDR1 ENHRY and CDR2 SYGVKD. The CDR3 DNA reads TGTGCCATCAACCGACTAGCGGGGGCTTCCCGGGGTGAGCAGTTCTTC. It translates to CAINRLAGASRGEQFF.

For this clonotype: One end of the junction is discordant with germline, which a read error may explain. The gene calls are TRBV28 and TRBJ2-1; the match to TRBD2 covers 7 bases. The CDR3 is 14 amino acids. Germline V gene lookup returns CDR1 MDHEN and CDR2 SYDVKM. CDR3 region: CASSLGTTYNERFF. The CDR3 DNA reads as TGTGCCAGCAGTCTCGGGACTACGTACAATGAGCGGTTCTTC.

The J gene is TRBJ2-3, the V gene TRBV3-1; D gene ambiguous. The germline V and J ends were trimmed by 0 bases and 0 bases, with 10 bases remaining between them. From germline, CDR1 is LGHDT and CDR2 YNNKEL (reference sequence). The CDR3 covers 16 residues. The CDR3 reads CASSQEFTPSTDTQYF. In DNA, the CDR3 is TGTGCCAGCAGCCAAGAATTCACTCCCAGCACAGATACGCAGTATTTT.

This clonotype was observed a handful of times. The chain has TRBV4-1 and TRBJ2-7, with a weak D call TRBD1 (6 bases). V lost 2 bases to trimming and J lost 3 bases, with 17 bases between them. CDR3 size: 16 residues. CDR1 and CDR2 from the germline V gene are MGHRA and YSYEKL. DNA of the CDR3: TGCGCCAGCAGCCAAATGTCAGGGGACCGATTCTACGAGCAGTACTTC. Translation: CASSQMSGDRFYEQYF.